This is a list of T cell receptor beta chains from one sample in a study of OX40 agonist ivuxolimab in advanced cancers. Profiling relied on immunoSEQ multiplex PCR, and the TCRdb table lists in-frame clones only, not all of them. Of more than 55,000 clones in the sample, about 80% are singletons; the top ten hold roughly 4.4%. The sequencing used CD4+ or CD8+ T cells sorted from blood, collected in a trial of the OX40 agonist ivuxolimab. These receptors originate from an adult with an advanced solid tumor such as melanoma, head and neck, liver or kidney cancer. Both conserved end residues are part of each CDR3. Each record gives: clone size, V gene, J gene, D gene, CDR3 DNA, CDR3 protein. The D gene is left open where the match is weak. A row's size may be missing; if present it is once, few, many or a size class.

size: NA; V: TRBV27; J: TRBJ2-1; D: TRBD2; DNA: TGTGCCAGCTGTTCGTTCCTAGCGGGGCGGAGGCAGTTCTTC; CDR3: CASCSFLAGRRQFF
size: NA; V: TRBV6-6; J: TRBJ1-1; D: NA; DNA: TGTGCCAGCAGTTACTCCCTTGGTGAAGCTTTCTTT; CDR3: CASSYSLGEAFF
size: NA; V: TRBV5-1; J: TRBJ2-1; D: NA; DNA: TGCGCCAGCAGCCACCCTCGACTGACCCAGTACAATGAGCAGTTCTTC; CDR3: CASSHPRLTQYNEQFF
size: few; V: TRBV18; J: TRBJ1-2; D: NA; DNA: TGTGCCAGCTCCCCGGGAGGCCTGTCGGGCTACACCTTC; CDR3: CASSPGGLSGYTF
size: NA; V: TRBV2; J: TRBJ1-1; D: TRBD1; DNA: TGTGCCAGCAGTGAATCTCGGACAGGGGGCTCGACTGAAGCTTTCTTT; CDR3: CASSESRTGGSTEAFF
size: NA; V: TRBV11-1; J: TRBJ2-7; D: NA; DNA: TGTGCCAGCAGCTTATCCTTCCCGAGGGGCTACGAGCAGTACTTC; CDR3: CASSLSFPRGYEQYF
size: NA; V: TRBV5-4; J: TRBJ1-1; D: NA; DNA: TGTGCCAGCAGCCCAGGGACACCGAACACTGAAGCTTTCTTT; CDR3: CASSPGTPNTEAFF
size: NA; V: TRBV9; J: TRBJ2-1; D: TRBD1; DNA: TGTGCCAGCAGCGTCGATCGGAGGACAGGGCGAAATGAGCAGTTCTTC; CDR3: CASSVDRRTGRNEQFF
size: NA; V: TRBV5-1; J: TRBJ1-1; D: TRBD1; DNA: TGCGCCAGCAGCTTAACAGGGGGCGGGACTGAAGCTTTCTTT; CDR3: CASSLTGGGTEAFF
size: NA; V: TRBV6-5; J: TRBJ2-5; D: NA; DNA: TGTGCCAGCAGTTACCCGGGGGCCGGGGAGACCCAGTACTTC; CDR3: CASSYPGAGETQYF
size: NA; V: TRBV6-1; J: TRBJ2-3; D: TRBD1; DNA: TGTGCCAGCAGTAGACAGGGGGTGACCACAGATACGCAGTATTTT; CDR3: CASSRQGVTTDTQYF
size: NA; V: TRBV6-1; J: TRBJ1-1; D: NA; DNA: TGTGCCAGCAGTTGGTACACTGAAGCTTTCTTT; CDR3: CASSWYTEAFF
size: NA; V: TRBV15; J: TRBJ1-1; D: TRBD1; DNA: TGTGCCACCAGCAGGGACCGGGACAGGGCGCATTCGAACACTGAAGCTTTCTTT; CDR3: CATSRDRDRAHSNTEAFF
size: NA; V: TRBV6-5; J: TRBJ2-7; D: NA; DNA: TGTGCCAGCAGTCCGGGGACTTTTACCTACGAGCAGTACTTC; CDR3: CASSPGTFTYEQYF
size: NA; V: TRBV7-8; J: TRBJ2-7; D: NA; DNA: TGTGCCAGCAGCCTCGCCCCCGGGACGGCCACCTACGAGCAGTACTTC; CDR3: CASSLAPGTATYEQYF
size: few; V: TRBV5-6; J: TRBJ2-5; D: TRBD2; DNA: TGTGCCAGCAGCTTGGTGGCTACCGGGGGGGAGACCCAGTACTTC; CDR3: CASSLVATGGETQYF
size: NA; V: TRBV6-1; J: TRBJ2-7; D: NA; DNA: TGTGCCAGCAGTGAAGGGAAGGACAGAAACTCCTACGAGCAGTACTTC; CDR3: CASSEGKDRNSYEQYF
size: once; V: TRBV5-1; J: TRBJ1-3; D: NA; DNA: TGCGCCAGCAGCTTGGACAGCGGTGGAAACACCATATATTTT; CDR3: CASSLDSGGNTIYF
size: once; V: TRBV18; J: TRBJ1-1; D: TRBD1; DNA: TGTGCCAGCTCAGACCAGGGACAGGCGAACACTGAAGCTTTCTTT; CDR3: CASSDQGQANTEAFF
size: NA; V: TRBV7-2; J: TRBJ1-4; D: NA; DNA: TGTGCCAGCAGCCAGCGGGGGGGAGGCAATGAAAAACTGTTTTTT; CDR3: CASSQRGGGNEKLFF
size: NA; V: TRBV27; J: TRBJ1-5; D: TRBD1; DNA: TGTGCCAGCAGTTCCTGGGACAGAAATCAGCCCCAGCATTTT; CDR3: CASSSWDRNQPQHF
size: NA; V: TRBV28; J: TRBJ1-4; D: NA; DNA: TGTGCCAGCAGTCTTTTCCCGGCAGGGGATAATGAAAAACTGTTTTTT; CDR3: CASSLFPAGDNEKLFF
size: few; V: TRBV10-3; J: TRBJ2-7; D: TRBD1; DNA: TGTGCCACCCGAAGGGACAGGGGGCCCTACGAGCAGTACTTC; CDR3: CATRRDRGPYEQYF
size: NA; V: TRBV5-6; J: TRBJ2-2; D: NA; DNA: TGTGCCAGCAGCTTGGGTCTGGGGATGAACACCGGGGAGCTGTTTTTT; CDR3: CASSLGLGMNTGELFF
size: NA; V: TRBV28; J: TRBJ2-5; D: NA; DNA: TGTGCCAGCGGTGGGCAGGAGAAGACCCAGTACTTC; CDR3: CASGGQEKTQYF
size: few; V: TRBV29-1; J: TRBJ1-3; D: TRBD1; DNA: TGCAGCGTTCGGACAGGGGGTGGAAACACCATATATTTT; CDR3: CSVRTGGGNTIYF
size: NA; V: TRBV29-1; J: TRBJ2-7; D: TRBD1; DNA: TGCAGCGTTGAAGAACTGGACAGGGGATACGAGCAGTACTTC; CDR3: CSVEELDRGYEQYF
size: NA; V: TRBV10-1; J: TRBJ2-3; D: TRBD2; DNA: TGCGCCAGTAGTTTGACTAGCGGGTATACAGATACGCAGTATTTT; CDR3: CASSLTSGYTDTQYF
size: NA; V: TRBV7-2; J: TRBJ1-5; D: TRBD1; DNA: TGTGCCAGCAGCTTATCACAGGGGGGGCCCATCAATCAGCCCCAGCATTTT; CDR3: CASSLSQGGPINQPQHF
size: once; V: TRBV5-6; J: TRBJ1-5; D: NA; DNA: TGTGCCAGCAGCTTGGGTACACGGTACAATCAGCCCCAGCATTTT; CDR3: CASSLGTRYNQPQHF
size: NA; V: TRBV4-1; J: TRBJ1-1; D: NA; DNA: TGCGCCAGCAGCCAAGGTAAACAGGGGAACACTGAAGCTTTCTTT; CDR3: CASSQGKQGNTEAFF
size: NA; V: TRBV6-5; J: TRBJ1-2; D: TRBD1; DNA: TGTGCCAGCAGACAACCAGGACAGGGCCACTATGGCTACACCTTC; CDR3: CASRQPGQGHYGYTF
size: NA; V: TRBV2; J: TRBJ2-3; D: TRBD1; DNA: TGTGCCAGCAGTGTTCAGGGGGTTCCCACAGATACGCAGTATTTT; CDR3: CASSVQGVPTDTQYF
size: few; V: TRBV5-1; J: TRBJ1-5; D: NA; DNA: TGCGCCAGCAGCCCTAAAGGGGGGGACCAGCCCCAGCATTTT; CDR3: CASSPKGGDQPQHF
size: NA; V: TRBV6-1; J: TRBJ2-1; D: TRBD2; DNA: TGTGCCAGCTTAGGAGCGGGAGTGGAAGCCAATGAGCAGTTCTTC; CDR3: CASLGAGVEANEQFF